These 32 T cell receptor beta chains were sequenced from one sample in a study of cytomegalovirus exposure and HLA in healthy donors. Primers: 60 Vbeta forward and 13 Jbeta reverse. Only in-frame clones appear in the TCRdb table, and some are missing; sequencing was by immunoSEQ multiplex PCR. The data contain fewer than 180,000 clones, roughly 77% of them seen just once; the ten biggest clones take up about 4%. Input material: PBMCs. Source of these receptors: a human donor in good health.

The chain joins TRBV7-9 to TRBJ1-2, with 8 positions matching TRBD1. With 3 bases clipped from V and 8 bases from J, the junction kept 8 bases outside the gene matches. Germline V CDR1 and CDR2: SEHNR, FQNEAQ (reference sequence). CDR3 length: 14 amino acids. The CDR3 region has the DNA TGTGCCAGCAGCTTCGACAGGGGTATTCGCGGCTACACCTTC. Translation gives CASSFDRGIRGYTF.

V is TRBV28 and J is TRBJ2-2; 9 nucleotides align to TRBD2. The V gene's germline CDR1 is MDHEN and CDR2 SYDVKM. The length of the CDR3 is 16 residues. Trimming removed 5 bases from V and 5 bases from J; junction bases left unmatched: 9. Here the CDR3 DNA reads TGTGCCAGCAGTCTGGCCTTTAGCGGGAGAACCGGGGAGCTGTTTTTT. It specifies CASSLAFSGRTGELFF.

In this sample, this clone turned up a few times. The V gene is TRBV15, the J gene TRBJ2-7, with 10 bases lining up with TRBD1. Trimming at V came to 8 bases and at J to 6 bases, leaving 7 bases not matched to a gene. The CDR3 totals 13 residues. Germline loops: CDR1 LNHNV, CDR2 YYDKDF (reference sequence). The CDR3 sequence: CATGDRGKGEQYF. The CDR3 DNA reads TGTGCCACCGGGGACAGGGGAAAGGGCGAGCAGTACTTC.

The chain joins TRBV19 to TRBJ1-5, with 7 bases that match TRBD1. CDR3 length: 15 amino acids. The V segment lost 1 base and the J segment 1 base; nucleotides outside the gene matches: 1. Germline V gene sequence: CDR1 LNHDA, CDR2 SQIVND (reference sequence). This CDR3 reads CASSIGTGSNQPQHF. Written as DNA, the CDR3 is TGTGCCAGTAGTATAGGGACAGGCAGCAATCAGCCCCAGCATTTT.

This clone was seen a few times. The chain couples TRBV19 to TRBJ2-1, with D perhaps TRBD1 (5 bases). The germline gives CDR1 LNHDA, CDR2 SQIVND (reference sequence). Trimming pared 5 bases from V and 10 bases from J, leaving 21 bases between. The CDR3 is 15 residues long. CDR3 nucleotide sequence: TGTGCCAGTAGTTTCGAAGCGCCAGGGATGGGGGAGCAGTTCTTC. Encoded protein: CASSFEAPGMGEQFF.

V is TRBV28 and J is TRBJ2-3; 11 positions agree with TRBD1. The CDR3 extends over 17 amino acids. Germline V lookup: CDR1 MDHEN, CDR2 SYDVKM. The J segment lost 4 bases and the V segment lost 6 bases, leaving 12 bases of the junction unmatched. CDR3 region: CASRERLGQGVADTQYF. Written as DNA, the CDR3 is TGTGCCAGCAGGGAGAGACTGGGACAGGGGGTCGCAGATACGCAGTATTTT.

Only one count was recorded for this clone. V usage is TRBV10-3 and J usage is TRBJ2-5, with TRBD1 as a possible D gene (6 bases). CDR1 and CDR2 from the germline V gene are ENHRY and SYGVKD. The CDR3 totals 15 residues. Trimming shortened V by 10 bases and J by 0 bases, and 18 bases separated the two germline ends. CDR3 sequence: CATSRAGDNQETQYF. The CDR3 coding sequence is TGTGCCACATCGAGGGCAGGGGACAACCAAGAGACCCAGTACTTC.

For the CDR3, the DNA is TGTGCCAGCAGTTTTTTTAATTACTCTGGAAACACCATATATTTT. This encodes CASSFFNYSGNTIYF. The chain has TRBV28 and TRBJ1-3; D is uncertain. Germline V gene lookup returns CDR1 MDHEN and CDR2 SYDVKM. V was trimmed by 3 bases and J by 0 bases, leaving 9 bases between them. The CDR3 is 15 residues long.

The rearrangement uses TRBV6-5 and TRBJ1-2; 7 bases align to TRBD1. V lost 6 bases, J lost 4 bases, and 5 bases stayed unmatched. The CDR3 contains 13 residues. Germline loops: CDR1 MNHEY, CDR2 SVGAGI. CDR3 amino acids: CASSHGTVYGYTF. DNA of the CDR3: TGTGCCAGCAGCCACGGGACAGTCTATGGCTACACCTTC.

The chain employs TRBV6-5 and TRBJ1-6; D is undetermined. Between the trimmed V and J ends, which lost 2 bases and 11 bases, there was a span of 10 bases. The CDR3 runs to 13 residues. Germline V gene lookup returns CDR1 MNHEY and CDR2 SVGAGI. CDR3 DNA: TGTGCCAGCAGTTACCGGCAGCGAGCACCCCTCCACTTT. Residues: CASSYRQRAPLHF.

This clone was seen only once. The chain recombines TRBV4-1 with TRBJ2-7; possible D gene TRBD2, 5 bases. The germline V gene has CDR1 MGHRA and CDR2 YSYEKL. The CDR3 consists of 15 residues. Trimming cost V 3 bases and J 3 bases, with 15 bases left between them. CDR3 residues: CASSHPGKGLYEQYF. The CDR3 nucleotides are TGCGCCAGCAGCCATCCAGGAAAAGGACTCTACGAGCAGTACTTC.

This chain connects TRBV2 to TRBJ2-3, with D possibly TRBD2 on 6 matching bases. This CDR3 region has 17 residues. The germline CDR1 and CDR2 sequences are SNHLY and FYNNEI. The V gene lost 2 bases and the J gene lost 0 bases, with 15 bases spanning the gap. CDR3 residues: CASSESRGGGSTDTQYF. The CDR3 nucleotides are TGTGCCAGCAGTGAATCGAGGGGCGGAGGGAGCACAGATACGCAGTATTTT. The whole variable domain, remainder taken from reference TRBV2 and TRBJ2-3, is EPEVTQTPSHQVTQMGQEVILRCVPISNHLYFYWYRQILGQKVEFLVSFYNNEISEKSEIFDDQFSVERPDGSNFTLKIRSTKLEDSAMYFCASSESRGGGSTDTQYFGPGTRLTVL.

The chain joins TRBV27 to TRBJ2-7, with D possibly being TRBD1 (6 bases). The CDR3 totals 16 residues. With 7 bases removed from V and 1 base from J, the gap between germline ends came to 20 bases. Per the germline V gene, CDR1 is MNHEY and CDR2 is SMNVEV (reference sequence). CDR3 in amino acids: CASTSYGWGQSYEQYF. The CDR3 DNA sequence: TGTGCCAGCACCTCCTACGGGTGGGGACAATCCTACGAGCAGTACTTC.

The gene calls are TRBV27 and TRBJ2-3; the match to TRBD1 covers 9 bases. The CDR3 totals 16 residues. V was pared by 4 bases and J by 2 bases, with 7 bases of the junction left unmatched. Germline CDR1 is MNHEY and CDR2 is SMNVEV (reference sequence). The CDR3 sequence: CASSSPGQGPTDTQYF. For the CDR3, the DNA is TGTGCCAGCAGTTCACCGGGACAGGGACCCACAGATACGCAGTATTTT.

V usage is TRBV4-1 and J usage is TRBJ1-1; D perhaps matches TRBD1 (5 bases). Trimming left V 0 bases short and J 8 bases short, with 13 bases between. The CDR3 spans 14 residues. Germline V gives CDR1 MGHRA, CDR2 YSYEKL. CDR3 in DNA: TGCGCCAGCAGCCAAGATAAAGACAGACCAGAAGCTTTCTTT. Translated: CASSQDKDRPEAFF.

J is TRBJ2-7 and V is TRBV6-5, with D possibly TRBD1 on 6 matching bases. Germline V gene data show CDR1 as MNHEY and CDR2 as SVGAGI. The V end was cut by 5 bases, the J end by 0 bases, with 8 bases between. The CDR3 extends over 13 amino acids. CDR3 sequence reads: CASSRDTSYEQYF. The CDR3 DNA is TGTGCCAGCAGTCGGGACACCTCCTACGAGCAGTACTTC.

This clone occurred once. The J gene is TRBJ2-1, the V gene TRBV5-6, with 9 bases that match TRBD1. The CDR3 is 16 residues long. Germline-derived CDR1 and CDR2 are SGHDT and YYEEEE. V trimming: 2 bases; J trimming: 4 bases; junction bases outside the gene matches: 7. CDR3 sequence reads: CASSFGTGWEYNEQFF. The CDR3 nucleotides read TGTGCCAGCAGCTTCGGGACAGGGTGGGAGTACAATGAGCAGTTCTTC.

This sequence joins TRBV7-9 and TRBJ2-1; a weak D match, TRBD1 (6 bases). Germline V CDR1 and CDR2: SEHNR, FQNEAQ (reference sequence). Trimming removed 1 base from V and 12 bases from J, with 7 bases in between. The CDR3 runs to 11 residues. The CDR3 reads CASSLVGGQFF. CDR3 DNA: TGTGCCAGCAGCTTAGTAGGGGGGCAGTTCTTC.

The V and J genes are TRBV6-6 and TRBJ2-7; 11 bases map to TRBD2. V lost 4 bases, J lost 5 bases, and 7 bases stayed unmatched. The CDR3 consists of 15 residues. Germline loops: CDR1 MNHNY, CDR2 SVGAGI (reference sequence). The CDR3 sequence: CASSSIAGGPHEQYF. The CDR3 DNA is TGTGCCAGCAGTTCAATAGCGGGAGGGCCCCACGAGCAGTACTTC.

This rearrangement joins TRBV27 to TRBJ1-4; D unresolved. Germline values: CDR1 MNHEY, CDR2 SMNVEV (reference sequence). CDR3 size: 17 residues. The V end was cut by 6 bases, the J end by 6 bases, with 23 bases between. The CDR3 DNA sequence: TGTGCCAGCAGGAGAGGAACTTTTGCCCCAATCGATGAAAAACTGTTTTTT. Translation: CASRRGTFAPIDEKLFF.

The genes are TRBV2 and TRBJ1-2; 10 bases are a match to TRBD1. Germline values: CDR1 SNHLY, CDR2 FYNNEI. The CDR3 sequence is 15 residues long. V lost 10 bases, J lost 3 bases, and 11 bases stayed unmatched. Written as DNA, the CDR3 is TGTGCCAACACCCTGCGGGACAGGGGATACTATGGCTACACCTTC. Protein product: CANTLRDRGYYGYTF. The complete variable domain, with remaining parts taken from reference TRBV2 and TRBJ1-2, reads EPEVTQTPSHQVTQMGQEVILRCVPISNHLYFYWYRQILGQKVEFLVSFYNNEISEKSEIFDDQFSVERPDGSNFTLKIRSTKLEDSAMYFCANTLRDRGYYGYTFGSGTRLTVV.

V is TRBV4-1 and J is TRBJ2-1; 9 positions agree with TRBD2. The length of the CDR3 is 14 residues. J was trimmed by 9 bases and V by 3 bases; bases with no gene match: 6. CDR1 is MGHRA, CDR2 YSYEKL, per germline. CDR3: CASSQGLASGEQFF. For the CDR3, the DNA is TGCGCCAGCAGCCAGGGACTAGCATCGGGTGAGCAGTTCTTC.

The chain has TRBV6-5 and TRBJ2-7; 8 bases line up with TRBD1. CDR3 length: 15 amino acids. Unmatched junction bases numbered 9, after V lost 6 bases and J lost 2 bases. Germline-derived CDR1 and CDR2 are MNHEY and SVGAGI. CDR3 protein: CASRGVRDRPYEQYF. The CDR3 bases are TGTGCCAGCAGGGGGGTCCGGGACAGGCCCTACGAGCAGTACTTC.

The V and J genes are TRBV11-1 and TRBJ1-1, with 10 positions matching TRBD1. The ends lost 4 bases at V and 4 bases at J; junction bases unmatched: 6. CDR1 is SGHAT and CDR2 is FQDESV in the germline V gene (reference sequence). This CDR3 comprises 15 residues. The CDR3 bases are TGTGCCAGCAGCTCACTCGACAGGGGGCCCACTGAAGCTTTCTTT. Translating it yields CASSSLDRGPTEAFF. The whole variable domain, remainder taken from reference TRBV11-1 and TRBJ1-1, is EAEVAQSPRYKITEKSQAVAFWCDPISGHATLYWYRQILGQGPELLVQFQDESVVDDSQLPKDRFSAERLKGVDSTLKIQPAELGDSAMYLCASSSLDRGPTEAFFGQGTRLTVV.

This clone has a single count. The chain links TRBV11-1 to TRBJ2-1, with D unresolved. Trimming cost V 5 bases and J 4 bases, with 24 bases left between them. CDR3 length: 18 amino acids. The germline V gene has CDR1 SGHAT and CDR2 FQDESV (reference sequence). The CDR3: CASSQPRGALLPYNEQFF. The CDR3 region has the DNA TGTGCCAGCAGCCAACCCCGAGGAGCCCTATTACCTTACAATGAGCAGTTCTTC.

This clone turned up a few times. The genes are TRBV7-8 and TRBJ1-5; D gene uncertain. CDR1 is SGHVS and CDR2 is FQNEAQ in the germline V gene. The CDR3 has 15 amino acids. The germline V and J ends were trimmed by 5 bases and 1 base, with 12 bases remaining between them. The CDR3 DNA sequence: TGTGCCAGCAGCCCTACCGGGTCCAGCAATCAGCCCCAGCATTTT. Translation gives CASSPTGSSNQPQHF.

The genes are TRBV6-1 and TRBJ2-1; 7 bases match TRBD2. J was trimmed by 8 bases and V by 6 bases; bases with no gene match: 7. In germline, CDR1 is MNHNS, CDR2 SASEGT. The CDR3 sequence is 13 residues long. The CDR3 bases are TGTGCCAGCAGCAGTCGGGGGGTGGATGAGCAGTTCTTC. Amino acid sequence: CASSSRGVDEQFF.

This clone was seen a single time. This rearrangement joins TRBV30 to TRBJ1-1; a weak D match, TRBD1 (5 bases). The V and J ends lost 4 bases and 5 bases respectively, with 17 bases between them. Germline-derived CDR1 and CDR2 are GTSNPN and SVGIG (reference sequence). The CDR3 spans 14 residues. The CDR3 spells CAWTPGGRGTEAFF. DNA for the CDR3: TGTGCCTGGACCCCGGGGGGGAGGGGAACTGAAGCTTTCTTT. The variable domain in full, with the rest retrieved from reference TRBV30 and TRBJ1-1, is SQTIHQWPATLVQPVGSPLSLECTVEGTSNPNLYWYRQAAGRGLQLLFYSVGIGQISSEVPQNLSASRPQDRQFILSSKKLLLSDSGFYLCAWTPGGRGTEAFFGQGTRLTVV.

This chain connects TRBV5-1 to TRBJ2-7, with 9 bases aligning to TRBD1. With 6 bases clipped from V and 2 bases from J, the junction kept 6 bases outside the gene matches. CDR3 length: 14 residues. The germline V gene has CDR1 SGHRS and CDR2 YFSETQ. CDR3 in amino acids: CASTAGQGPYEQYF. In nucleotides, the CDR3 is TGCGCCAGCACTGCGGGACAGGGACCCTACGAGCAGTACTTC. The full variable domain, with the rest looked up from reference TRBV5-1 and TRBJ2-7, is KAGVTQTPRYLIKTRGQQVTLSCSPISGHRSVSWYQQTPGQGLQFLFEYFSETQRNKGNFPGRFSGRQFSNSRSEMNVSTLELGDSALYLCASTAGQGPYEQYFGPGTRLTVT.

V and J are TRBV5-1 and TRBJ2-7, with TRBD2 matching 7 bases. Germline V CDR1 and CDR2: SGHRS, YFSETQ. The CDR3 has 17 amino acids. The V gene end was trimmed by 0 bases and the J gene end by 0 bases; junction bases not matched to a gene: 9. The CDR3 coding sequence is TGCGCCAGCAGCTTGGGAGCGGGACGGCCAAGCTCCTACGAGCAGTACTTC. This gives the protein CASSLGAGRPSSYEQYF. Full variable domain (missing parts from reference TRBV5-1 and TRBJ2-7): KAGVTQTPRYLIKTRGQQVTLSCSPISGHRSVSWYQQTPGQGLQFLFEYFSETQRNKGNFPGRFSGRQFSNSRSEMNVSTLELGDSALYLCASSLGAGRPSSYEQYFGPGTRLTVT.

The chain joins TRBV7-9 to TRBJ1-4; no reliable D call. Germline loops: CDR1 SEHNR, CDR2 FQNEAQ (reference sequence). V was cut by 1 base and J by 8 bases, with 14 bases left in between. CDR3 length equals 15 residues. The CDR3 bases are TGTGCCAGCAGCTTAGGGGGATTGGGAGGCGAAAAACTGTTTTTT. Amino acids: CASSLGGLGGEKLFF.

This clone was recorded a few times. The CDR3 DNA follows: TGTGCCAGCAGCCAAACAATTTCCACGGGGAATCAGCCCCAGCATTTT. Translating it yields CASSQTISTGNQPQHF. The chain employs TRBV4-2 and TRBJ1-5, with unresolved D. V dropped 2 bases and J dropped 4 bases, with 15 bases sitting between them. Germline loops: CDR1 LGHNA, CDR2 YNFKEQ. This CDR3 comprises 16 residues.